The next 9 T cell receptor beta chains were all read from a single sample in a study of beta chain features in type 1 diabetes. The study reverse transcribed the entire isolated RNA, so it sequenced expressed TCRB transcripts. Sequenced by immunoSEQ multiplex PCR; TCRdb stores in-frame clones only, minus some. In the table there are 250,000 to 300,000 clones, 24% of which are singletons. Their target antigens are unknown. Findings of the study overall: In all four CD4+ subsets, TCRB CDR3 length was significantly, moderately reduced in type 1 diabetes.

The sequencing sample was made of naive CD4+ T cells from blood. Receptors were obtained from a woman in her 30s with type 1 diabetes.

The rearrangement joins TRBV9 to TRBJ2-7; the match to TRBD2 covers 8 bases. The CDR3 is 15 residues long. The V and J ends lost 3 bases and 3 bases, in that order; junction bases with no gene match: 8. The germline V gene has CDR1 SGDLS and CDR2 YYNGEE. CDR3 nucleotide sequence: TGTGCCAGCAGCGGTGGTACTAGCGGATTCTACGAGCAGTACTTC. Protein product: CASSGGTSGFYEQYF.

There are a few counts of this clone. The CDR3 spells CASSLRSETQYF. DNA of the CDR3: TGTGCCAGCAGCTTAAGAAGCGAGACCCAGTACTTC. The chain uses TRBV7-2 and TRBJ2-5; no clear D gene. The V gene lost 2 bases and the J gene lost 5 bases, with 6 bases spanning the gap. The CDR3 sequence is 12 residues long. The germline CDR1 and CDR2 sequences are SGHTA and FQGNSA.

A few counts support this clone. CDR3 bases: TGTGCCAGCACCTCTATATCCGGAACTAATGAAAAACTGTTTTTT. Its translation: CASTSISGTNEKLFF. V is TRBV28 and J is TRBJ1-4; D remains unclear. In germline, CDR1 is MDHEN, CDR2 SYDVKM. The V end lost 7 bases, the J end lost 1 base, and 13 bases lay between the germline ends. The CDR3 contains 15 residues.

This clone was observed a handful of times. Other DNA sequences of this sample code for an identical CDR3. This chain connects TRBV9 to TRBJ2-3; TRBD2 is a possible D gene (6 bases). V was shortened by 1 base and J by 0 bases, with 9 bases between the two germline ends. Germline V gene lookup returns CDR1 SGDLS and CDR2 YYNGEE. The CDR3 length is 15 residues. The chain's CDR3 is CASSVLSGSTDTQYF. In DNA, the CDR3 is TGTGCCAGCAGCGTACTAAGCGGGAGCACAGATACGCAGTATTTT. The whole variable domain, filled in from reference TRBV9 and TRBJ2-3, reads DSGVTQTPKHLITATGQRVTLRCSPRSGDLSVYWYQQSLDQGLQFLIQYYNGEERAKGNILERFSAQQFPDLHSELNLSSLELGDSALYFCASSVLSGSTDTQYFGPGTRLTVL.

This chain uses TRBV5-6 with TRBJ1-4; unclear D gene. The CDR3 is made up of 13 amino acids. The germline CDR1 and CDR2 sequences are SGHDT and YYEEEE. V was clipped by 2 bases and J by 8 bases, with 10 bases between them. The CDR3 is CASSFSAIEKLFF. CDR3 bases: TGTGCCAGCAGCTTTAGTGCTATCGAAAAACTGTTTTTT.

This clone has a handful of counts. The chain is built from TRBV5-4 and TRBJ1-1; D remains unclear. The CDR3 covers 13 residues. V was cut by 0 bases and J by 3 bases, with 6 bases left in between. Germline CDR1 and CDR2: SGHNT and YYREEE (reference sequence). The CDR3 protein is CASSLGGDTEAFF. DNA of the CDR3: TGTGCCAGCAGCTTGGGCGGGGACACTGAAGCTTTCTTT.

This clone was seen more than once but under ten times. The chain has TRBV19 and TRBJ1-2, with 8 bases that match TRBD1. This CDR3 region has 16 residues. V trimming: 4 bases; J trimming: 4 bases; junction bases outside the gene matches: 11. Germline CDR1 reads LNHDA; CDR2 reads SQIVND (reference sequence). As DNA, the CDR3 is TGTGCCAGTAGTACCCCGCCCGGACAGGGCGGCTATGGCTACACCTTC. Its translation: CASSTPPGQGGYGYTF.

For the CDR3, the DNA is TGTGCCAGCAGCTCGGAGTACGAGCAGTACTTC. This codes for CASSSEYEQYF. J is TRBJ2-7 and V is TRBV7-9; no definite D call. CDR3 length: 11 residues. Germline-derived CDR1 and CDR2 are SEHNR and FQNEAQ (reference sequence). V was cut by 4 bases and J by 4 bases, with 5 bases left in between.

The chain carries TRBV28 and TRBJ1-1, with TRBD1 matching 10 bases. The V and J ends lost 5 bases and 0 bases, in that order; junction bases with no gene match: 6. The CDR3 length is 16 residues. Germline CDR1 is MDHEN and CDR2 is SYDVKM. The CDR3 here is CASSATGQGMNTEAFF. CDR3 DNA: TGTGCCAGCAGTGCTACGGGACAGGGGATGAACACTGAAGCTTTCTTT.